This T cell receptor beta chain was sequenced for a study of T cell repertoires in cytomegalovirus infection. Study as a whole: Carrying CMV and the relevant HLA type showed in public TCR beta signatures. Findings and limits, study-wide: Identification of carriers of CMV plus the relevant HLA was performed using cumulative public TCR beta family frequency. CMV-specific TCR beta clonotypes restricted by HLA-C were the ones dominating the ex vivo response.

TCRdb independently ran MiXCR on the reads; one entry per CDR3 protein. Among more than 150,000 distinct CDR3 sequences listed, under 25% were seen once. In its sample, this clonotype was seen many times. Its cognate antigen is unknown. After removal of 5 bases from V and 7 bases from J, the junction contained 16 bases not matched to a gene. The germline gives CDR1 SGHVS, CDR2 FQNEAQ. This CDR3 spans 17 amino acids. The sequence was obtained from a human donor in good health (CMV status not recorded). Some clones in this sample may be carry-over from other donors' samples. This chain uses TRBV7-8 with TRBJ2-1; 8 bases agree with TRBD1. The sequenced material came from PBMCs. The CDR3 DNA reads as TGTGCCAGCAGCCCTGACGGGTGGGGGACAGGTACTAATGAGCAGTTCTTC. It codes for CASSPDGWGTGTNEQFF.